This T cell receptor beta chain was sequenced during a study of beta chain features in type 1 diabetes. Heparinised blood was drawn once per donor, averaging approximately 0.12 L. Sorting that relied on CD45RO/CCR7/CD25/CD127/CD95/CD27 yielded CD4+ naive, central memory, regulatory and stem cell-like memory cells. This clone came up a few times. The target antigen is unknown. CDR3 length: 13 amino acids. V gave up 6 bases and J gave up 7 bases, with 12 bases separating them. Germline values: CDR1 SGHAT, CDR2 FQNNGV. The entirety of the isolated RNA underwent reverse transcription, so expressed TCRB transcripts were sequenced. The protocol was immunoSEQ multiplex PCR, while the TCRdb copy is restricted to in-frame clones and leaves out a portion. The sample includes 310,000 or so clones, 6.5% to 10% of them seen just once. Whole-study findings and limits: TCRB CDR3 length was moderately but significantly reduced in all four CD4+ subsets of Type 1 diabetes patients. Patients showed naive, central memory and Treg TCRB repertoires that appeared more similar than those of healthy donors.

Sequencing used central memory CD4+ T cells from blood. The TCR comes from a young woman in good health. J is TRBJ2-2 and V is TRBV11-2; TRBD2 might be the D (5 bases). CDR3 loop: CASSWHGLGELFF. For the CDR3, the DNA is TGTGCCAGCAGTTGGCATGGACTCGGGGAGCTGTTTTTT. The full variable domain, its missing parts supplied by reference TRBV11-2 and TRBJ2-2, is EAGVAQSPRYKIIEKRQSVAFWCNPISGHATLYWYQQILGQGPKLLIQFQNNGVVDDSQLPKDRFSAERLKGVDSTLKIQPAKLEDSAVYLCASSWHGLGELFFGEGSRLTVL.